What follows are 26 T cell receptor beta chains derived from one specimen sequenced in a study of technical replicates of blood from a handful of donors. Sequencing used immunoSEQ multiplex PCR; TCRdb keeps in-frame clones, though not all of them. The data contain about 84,000 clones, around 97% of them singletons. The sequencing sample was made of T cells isolated from PBMCs. These receptors all come from a human donor in good health.

The chain recombines TRBV5-6 with TRBJ2-5, with D possibly being TRBD1 (6 bases). The CDR3 runs 15 residues. Germline loops: CDR1 SGHDT, CDR2 YYEEEE. The V gene lost 1 base and the J gene lost 1 base, with 11 bases spanning the gap. The CDR3, as DNA: TGTGCCAGCAGCTTGTCTCGGACAGTCCAAGAGACCCAGTACTTC. As protein: CASSLSRTVQETQYF.

V is TRBV29-1 and J is TRBJ2-1; 7 bases line up with TRBD2. CDR3 size: 14 residues. The V gene's germline CDR1 is SQVTM and CDR2 ANQGSEA. V trimming: 4 bases; J trimming: 0 bases; junction bases outside the gene matches: 3. CDR3 coding DNA: TGCAGCGTTGGTGGGAGGGCCTCCTACAATGAGCAGTTCTTC. This translates into CSVGGRASYNEQFF.

The V and J genes are TRBV6-5 and TRBJ2-6; D remains ambiguous. The CDR3 length is 15 residues. The germline V gene encodes CDR1 MNHEY and CDR2 SVGAGI. V dropped 2 bases and J dropped 0 bases, with 5 bases sitting between them. The DNA of the CDR3 is TGTGCCAGCAGTTACGGGCTCTCTGGGGCCAACGTCCTGACTTTC. It specifies CASSYGLSGANVLTF.

The rearrangement links TRBV7-9 to TRBJ1-1; D may be TRBD1 (5 bases). V lost 1 base, J lost 4 bases, and 7 bases lay in between. The germline V gene encodes CDR1 SEHNR and CDR2 FQNEAQ (reference sequence). The CDR3 runs to 13 residues. CDR3 DNA sequence: TGTGCCAGCAGCTTAGAGGGGCTCACTGAAGCTTTCTTT. Translated, it gives CASSLEGLTEAFF.

The chain links TRBV11-3 to TRBJ1-6, with D perhaps TRBD1 (5 bases). V lost 5 bases to trimming and J lost 1 base, with 15 bases between them. Germline lookup yields CDR1 SGHNT and CDR2 YENEEA. The CDR3 extends over 17 amino acids. This CDR3 is CASSGALRGSYNSPLHF. In DNA form, the CDR3 reads TGTGCCAGCAGCGGGGCCCTAAGGGGATCCTATAATTCACCCCTCCACTTT. Full variable domain (missing parts from reference TRBV11-3 and TRBJ1-6): EAGVVQSPRYKIIEKKQPVAFWCNPISGHNTLYWYLQNLGQGPELLIRYENEEAVDDSQLPKDRFSAERLKGVDSTLKIQPAELGDSAVYLCASSGALRGSYNSPLHFGNGTRLTVT.

This clone occurred once. This chain uses TRBV2 with TRBJ1-2; TRBD1 matches 12 bases. The length of the CDR3 is 17 residues. CDR1 is SNHLY, CDR2 FYNNEI, per germline. With V trimmed by 4 bases and J by 3 bases, 9 bases remained unmatched. CDR3 bases: TGTGCCAGCAGTGCCCCCGGGACAGGGGGCGCGGACTATGGCTACACCTTC. It encodes CASSAPGTGGADYGYTF.

The chain carries TRBV7-6 and TRBJ2-2; TRBD2 is a possible D gene (6 bases). From germline, CDR1 is SGHVS and CDR2 FNYEAQ. The CDR3 is 19 amino acids. Trimming shortened V by 0 bases and J by 1 base, and 18 bases separated the two germline ends. CDR3 sequence: CASSLAQSNWRENTGELFF. The CDR3 DNA reads TGTGCCAGCAGCTTAGCGCAATCGAATTGGCGGGAGAACACCGGGGAGCTGTTTTTT.

The genes are TRBV18 and TRBJ2-7; 9 bases line up with TRBD1. Germline assignment: CDR1 KGHSH and CDR2 LQKENI. The CDR3 runs 14 residues. The V gene end was trimmed by 3 bases and the J gene end by 4 bases; junction bases not matched to a gene: 4. The CDR3 region is CASSPGQGPYEQYF. The CDR3 DNA reads TGTGCCAGCTCACCGGGACAGGGTCCATACGAGCAGTACTTC.

A single count supports this clone. This sequence joins TRBV5-1 and TRBJ1-4; maybe TRBD1 (5 bases). This CDR3 has 15 amino acids. Per germline, CDR1 SGHRS and CDR2 YFSETQ. The germline V and J ends were trimmed by 0 bases and 7 bases, with 13 bases remaining between them. CDR3 nucleotides: TGCGCCAGCAGCTTGGCCAGGCAGGGTTTTGAAAAACTGTTTTTT. Protein sequence: CASSLARQGFEKLFF.

This clone was detected once. V usage is TRBV2 and J usage is TRBJ2-2; 11 bases line up with TRBD1. The CDR3 consists of 17 residues. CDR1 and CDR2 (germline): SNHLY, FYNNEI. Losses at the gene ends were 7 bases for V and 5 bases for J; bases not matched to a gene: 12. CDR3: CASIDPGTGGGTGELFF. The CDR3 nucleotides read TGTGCCAGCATAGACCCCGGGACAGGGGGTGGGACCGGGGAGCTGTTTTTT.

The V gene is TRBV10-2, the J gene TRBJ2-7, with TRBD1 matching over 9 bases. CDR3 size: 14 residues. The junction had 5 bases not matched to a gene; V was cut back by 6 bases and J by 2 bases. Per germline, CDR1 WSHSY and CDR2 SAAADI. This CDR3 reads CASRDRGKAYEQYF. DNA for the CDR3: TGCGCCAGCAGGGACAGGGGAAAGGCCTACGAGCAGTACTTC.

This clone was counted a single time. The V gene is TRBV4-1, the J gene TRBJ1-1; 7 nucleotides align to TRBD1. The junction had 5 bases not matched to a gene; V was cut back by 3 bases and J by 1 base. CDR1 MGHRA and CDR2 YSYEKL come from the germline V gene. The CDR3 totals 15 residues. The chain's CDR3 is CASSHDRVSNTEAFF. CDR3 nucleotide sequence: TGCGCCAGCAGCCACGACAGGGTTTCGAACACTGAAGCTTTCTTT.

The chain couples TRBV27 to TRBJ1-1; 7 nucleotides line up with TRBD1. Trimming at V came to 5 bases and at J to 4 bases, leaving 19 bases not matched to a gene. The germline V gene has CDR1 MNHEY and CDR2 SMNVEV (reference sequence). The CDR3 covers 18 residues. The CDR3 DNA reads TGTGCCAGCAGTCCCCAAGGCCCGACAGGGCGTTGGTTCACTGAAGCTTTCTTT. As protein: CASSPQGPTGRWFTEAFF.

The CDR3 region is CASSKQGITTDNEQFF. The CDR3 region has the DNA TGTGCCAGCAGCAAACAGGGTATCACTACAGACAATGAGCAGTTCTTC. This sequence joins TRBV21-1 and TRBJ2-1; the table gives TRBD1 as D, unverified against the DNA. TRBV21-1 is designated a pseudogene. The CDR3 consists of 16 residues.

This sequence joins TRBV6-1 and TRBJ2-2, with a weak D call TRBD1 (6 bases). Germline V gene sequence: CDR1 MNHNS, CDR2 SASEGT. CDR3 length: 13 amino acids. V lost 8 bases, J lost 3 bases, and 10 bases lay in between. Here the CDR3 DNA reads TGTGCCAGCCGGGACACCTACACCGGGGAGCTGTTTTTT. Encoded protein: CASRDTYTGELFF.

The CDR3 sequence is CASSHPSGRNEQFF. CDR3 DNA: TGTGCCAGCAGCCATCCTAGCGGAAGGAATGAGCAGTTCTTC. V and J are TRBV14 and TRBJ2-1, with 7 nucleotides matching TRBD2. Germline V gene sequence: CDR1 SGHDN, CDR2 FVKESK. With 3 bases clipped from V and 7 bases from J, the junction kept 6 bases outside the gene matches. The CDR3 is made up of 14 amino acids. Supplemented by reference TRBV14 and TRBJ2-1, the full variable domain reads EAGVTQFPSHSVIEKGQTVTLRCDPISGHDNLYWYRRVMGKEIKFLLHFVKESKQDESGMPNNRFLAERTGGTYSTLKVQPAELEDSGVYFCASSHPSGRNEQFFGPGTRLTVL.

This chain uses TRBV7-9 with TRBJ1-5; D uncertain. Germline V gives CDR1 SEHNR, CDR2 FQNEAQ (reference sequence). This CDR3 is 14 amino acids long. V lost 8 bases and J 1 base, leaving 12 bases between the germline ends. The CDR3 is CASLVWPSNQPQHF. CDR3 sequence (DNA): TGTGCCAGCCTGGTTTGGCCCAGCAATCAGCCCCAGCATTTT.

This chain links TRBV6-6 with TRBJ1-3, with 9 positions matching TRBD1. The trim removed 2 bases at V and 4 bases at J, leaving 6 bases unmatched. The length of the CDR3 is 16 residues. CDR1 and CDR2 from the germline V gene are MNHNY and SVGAGI (reference sequence). The CDR3 here is CASSYAGTGRGNTIYF. The CDR3, as DNA: TGTGCCAGCAGTTACGCGGGGACAGGGCGCGGAAACACCATATATTTT.

The chain couples TRBV27 to TRBJ2-7, with D possibly being TRBD1 (5 bases). The CDR3 covers 14 residues. The V gene lost 5 bases and the J gene lost 2 bases, with 13 bases spanning the gap. CDR1 and CDR2 from the germline V gene are MNHEY and SMNVEV (reference sequence). The DNA for the CDR3 is TGTGCCAGCAGTCACGCGACAGAGCCCTACGAGCAGTACTTC. Residues: CASSHATEPYEQYF.

The V call is TRBV6-5, the J call TRBJ2-7; D is perhaps TRBD1 (5 bases). Trimming removed 0 bases at V and 3 bases at J, with 9 bases between. The CDR3 has 14 amino acids. Per the germline V gene, CDR1 is MNHEY and CDR2 is SVGAGI. CDR3 loop: CASSYSGANYEQYF. The CDR3 bases are TGTGCCAGCAGTTACTCTGGGGCCAACTACGAGCAGTACTTC.

This sequence joins TRBV30 and TRBJ1-6, with 8 bases matching TRBD1. V dropped 0 bases and J dropped 13; count of bases not matched to a gene: 14. This CDR3 region has 16 residues. Germline assignment: CDR1 GTSNPN and CDR2 SVGIG (reference sequence). CDR3 sequence reads: CAWSVPLDRVWFPLHF. The CDR3 coding sequence is TGTGCCTGGAGTGTACCATTGGACAGGGTGTGGTTTCCCCTCCACTTT.

The chain links TRBV28 to TRBJ1-4, with a tentative D call TRBD1 (5 bases). The V gene lost 5 bases and the J gene lost 3 bases, with 10 bases spanning the gap. This CDR3 region has 14 residues. Germline CDR1 and CDR2: MDHEN and SYDVKM. This CDR3 reads CASSRGSANEKLFF. CDR3 DNA: TGTGCCAGCAGTCGGGGGTCAGCTAATGAAAAACTGTTTTTT.

The chain has TRBV7-9 and TRBJ2-1; weak D call: TRBD2 (6 bases). The V gene's germline CDR1 is SEHNR and CDR2 FQNEAQ (reference sequence). V was pared by 1 base and J by 5 bases, with 18 bases between. The CDR3 has 17 amino acids. The CDR3 reads CASSLGSRRDYNNEQFF. The CDR3 region has the DNA TGTGCCAGCAGCTTAGGGAGCCGGAGGGATTACAACAATGAGCAGTTCTTC. The whole variable domain, remainder taken from reference TRBV7-9 and TRBJ2-1, is DTGVSQNPRHKITKRGQNVTFRCDPISEHNRLYWYRQTLGQGPEFLTYFQNEAQLEKSRLLSDRFSAERPKGSFSTLEIQRTEQGDSAMYLCASSLGSRRDYNNEQFFGPGTRLTVL.

This clone was counted once. This rearrangement joins TRBV2 to TRBJ2-3; D is unclear. The ends were cut back, 3 bases at V and 9 bases at J, with 13 bases in the middle. Germline CDR1 reads SNHLY; CDR2 reads FYNNEI. This CDR3 comprises 13 residues. CDR3 amino acids: CASSDSILQTQYF. The CDR3 DNA sequence: TGTGCCAGCAGTGATTCGATACTCCAAACGCAGTATTTT.

The gene calls are TRBV6-5 and TRBJ2-2, with D unresolved. Germline V gene lookup returns CDR1 MNHEY and CDR2 SVGAGI. The CDR3 is made up of 16 amino acids. V was clipped by 2 bases and J by 0 bases, with 10 bases between them. This CDR3 is CASSYVGNPNTGELFF. In DNA form, the CDR3 reads TGTGCCAGCAGTTACGTGGGCAACCCGAACACCGGGGAGCTGTTTTTT.

The chain employs TRBV5-1 and TRBJ1-1; 8 bases are shared with TRBD1. Germline V gene lookup returns CDR1 SGHRS and CDR2 YFSETQ. This CDR3 contains 16 residues. V gave up 1 base and J gave up 3 bases; unmatched junction bases: 8. The CDR3 region is CASSLRVQGADTEAFF. The DNA of the CDR3 is TGCGCCAGCAGCTTGCGAGTCCAGGGGGCCGACACTGAAGCTTTCTTT.